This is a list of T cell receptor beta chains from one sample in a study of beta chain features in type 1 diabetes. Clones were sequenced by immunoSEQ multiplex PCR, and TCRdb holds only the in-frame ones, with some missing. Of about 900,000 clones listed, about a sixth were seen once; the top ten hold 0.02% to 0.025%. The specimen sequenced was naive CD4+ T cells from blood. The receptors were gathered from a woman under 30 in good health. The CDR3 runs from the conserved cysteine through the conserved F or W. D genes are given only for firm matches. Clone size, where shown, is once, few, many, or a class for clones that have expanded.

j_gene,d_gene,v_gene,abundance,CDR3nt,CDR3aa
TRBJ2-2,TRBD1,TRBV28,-,TGTGCCAGCAGCTCAGGGACAGGGTCAAACTACGGGGAGCTGTTTTTT,CASSSGTGSNYGELFF
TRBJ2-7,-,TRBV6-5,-,TGTGCCAGCAGTTTTGGACATCGCGAGCAGTACTTC,CASSFGHREQYF
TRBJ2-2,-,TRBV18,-,TGTGCCAGCTCACCTATGAACACCGGGGAGCTGTTTTTT,CASSPMNTGELFF
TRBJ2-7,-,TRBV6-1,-,TGTGCCTGTAAACCGGGCCAAAGCTCCTACGAGCAGTACTTC,CACKPGQSSYEQYF
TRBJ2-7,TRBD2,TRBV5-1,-,TGCGCCAGCAGCCCGGACGGGACTACCTACGAGCAGTACTTC,CASSPDGTTYEQYF
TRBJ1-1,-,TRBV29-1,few,TGCAGCGTTGTGGTCGGTCGGCGGGAAGCTTTCTTT,CSVVVGRREAFF
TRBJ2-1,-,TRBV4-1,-,TGCGCCAGCGGGGTATCGGGGTACTCCTACAATGAGCAGTTCTTC,CASGVSGYSYNEQFF
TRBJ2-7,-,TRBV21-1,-,TGTGCCAGCACCAGACTGCGGAGTGCCCCCTACGAGCAGTACTTC,CASTRLRSAPYEQYF
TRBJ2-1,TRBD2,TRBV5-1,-,TGCGCCAGCAGCCGGGAGGGGAGCTCCTACAATGAGCAGTTCTTC,CASSREGSSYNEQFF
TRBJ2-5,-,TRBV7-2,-,TGTGCCAGCAGCCCGATGAACCAAGAGACCCAGTACTTC,CASSPMNQETQYF
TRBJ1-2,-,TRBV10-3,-,TGTGCCATCAGTGTAGGGGGACCTAACTATGGCTACACCTTC,CAISVGGPNYGYTF
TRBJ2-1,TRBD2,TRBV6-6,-,TGTGCCAGCAAGCCGGAGCGGGAGGGCCTGGCGGTGCAGTTCTTC,CASKPEREGLAVQFF
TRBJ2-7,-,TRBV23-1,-,TGCGCCAGCAGCTCATTTCAGGGTCTCTACGAGCAGTACTTC,CASSSFQGLYEQYF
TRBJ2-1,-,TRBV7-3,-,TGTGCCAGCAGCTTAACCGCCAGGGCCCCCTACAATGAGCAGTTCTTC,CASSLTARAPYNEQFF
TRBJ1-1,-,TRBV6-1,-,TGTGCCAGCAGTGTTCCGGGACGGGGTCTGAACACTGAAGCTTTCTTT,CASSVPGRGLNTEAFF
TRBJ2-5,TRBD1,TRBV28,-,TGTGCCAGCAGTTTCGGCAGGGGGCGAGAGACCCAGTACTTC,CASSFGRGRETQYF
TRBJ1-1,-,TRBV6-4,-,TGTGCCAGCAGTCTCGGGATGAACACTGAAGCTTTCTTT,CASSLGMNTEAFF
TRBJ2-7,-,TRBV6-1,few,TGTGCCAGCAGTGAATACTTAGAGAGGTACGAGCAGTACTTC,CASSEYLERYEQYF
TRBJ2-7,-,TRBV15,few,TGTGCCACCAGCAGAGATCCCGGAGCCTACGAGCAGTACTTC,CATSRDPGAYEQYF